These 23 T cell receptor beta chains were sequenced from one sample in a study of shared clonotypes between healthy human individuals. Using immunoSEQ multiplex PCR, the repertoire was profiled, and TCRdb retains in-frame clones only, with some absent. The data contain fewer than 400,000 clones, 74% of them singletons. Sequenced: memory CD4+ T cells sorted from blood. Subset meaning: CD45RA-negative fraction. These receptors all come from a man aged 25-45 years in good health.

In DNA form, the CDR3 reads TGCGCCAGCAGCTTCACTAGCGGGAGGGCCCTCTACGAGCAGTACTTC. Amino acid sequence: CASSFTSGRALYEQYF. The V gene is TRBV5-1, the J gene TRBJ2-7; 13 positions agree with TRBD2. The V gene end was trimmed by 2 bases and the J gene end by 3 bases; junction bases not matched to a gene: 5. In germline, CDR1 is SGHRS, CDR2 YFSETQ. The CDR3 loop spans 16 amino acids.

This clone was seen only once. The chain is built from TRBV7-8 and TRBJ2-2, with D unclear. In germline, CDR1 is SGHVS, CDR2 FQNEAQ. The CDR3 has 13 amino acids. V gave up 3 bases and J gave up 3 bases, with 5 bases separating them. The CDR3, as DNA: TGTGCCAGCAGCTTGTGGGACACCGGGGAGCTGTTTTTT. Protein sequence: CASSLWDTGELFF.

This sequence joins TRBV10-3 and TRBJ1-1, with TRBD1 identical over 8 bases. The germline V gene encodes CDR1 ENHRY and CDR2 SYGVKD. The J segment lost 5 bases and the V segment lost 10 bases, leaving 9 bases of the junction unmatched. The CDR3 consists of 13 residues. The CDR3 sequence is CANTADRATEAFF. In DNA, the CDR3 is TGTGCCAACACAGCGGACAGGGCAACTGAAGCTTTCTTT.

This chain joins TRBV28 and TRBJ1-1, with no clear D. V dropped 2 bases and J dropped 11 bases, with 21 bases sitting between them. Germline V gives CDR1 MDHEN, CDR2 SYDVKM. CDR3 length: 15 residues. The CDR3, as DNA: TGTGCCAGCAGTTTACGGACCTGGAGAAATAGTGACGCTTTCTTT. Residues: CASSLRTWRNSDAFF.

The CDR3 sequence is CSVAEGTDTQYF. The CDR3 DNA reads as TGCAGCGTTGCGGAAGGCACAGATACGCAGTATTTT. The chain uses TRBV29-1 and TRBJ2-3; no reliable D call. V was cut by 4 bases and J by 1 base, with 6 bases left in between. The germline V gene has CDR1 SQVTM and CDR2 ANQGSEA. This CDR3 is 12 amino acids long.

The chain combines TRBV15 with TRBJ2-7; possibly TRBD1 for D (5 bases). Germline V gene sequence: CDR1 LNHNV, CDR2 YYDKDF (reference sequence). V lost 5 bases, J lost 6 bases, and 14 bases lay in between. The CDR3 has 13 amino acids. The CDR3 loop reads CATSPRWGGEQYF. DNA for the CDR3: TGTGCCACCAGCCCCCGGTGGGGCGGCGAGCAGTACTTC.

This rearrangement joins TRBV10-3 to TRBJ2-1; D may correspond to TRBD1 or TRBD2 (6 bases each). This CDR3 contains 17 residues. V shed 6 bases and J shed 8 bases, with 26 bases lying between them. CDR1 and CDR2 (germline): ENHRY, SYGVKD. The CDR3 nucleotides read TGTGCCATCAGGAAGAACTCTCAAGGGGGGCGCCGGGATGAGCAGTTCTTC. Translation: CAIRKNSQGGRRDEQFF.

V usage is TRBV5-1 and J usage is TRBJ2-5; a possible D gene is TRBD2 (5 bases). Trimming removed 4 bases at V and 4 bases at J, with 11 bases between. Looked up from germline, CDR1 is SGHRS and CDR2 is YFSETQ. The CDR3 is 13 residues long. CDR3 sequence (DNA): TGCGCCAGCAGCGCCGGGATGATAGAGACCCAGTACTTC. Translation gives CASSAGMIETQYF. The complete variable domain, with remaining parts taken from reference TRBV5-1 and TRBJ2-5, reads KAGVTQTPRYLIKTRGQQVTLSCSPISGHRSVSWYQQTPGQGLQFLFEYFSETQRNKGNFPGRFSGRQFSNSRSEMNVSTLELGDSALYLCASSAGMIETQYFGPGTRLLVL.

This chain connects TRBV11-2 to TRBJ1-1; D uncertain. The germline gives CDR1 SGHAT, CDR2 FQNNGV. This CDR3 region has 13 residues. Trimming removed 5 bases at V and 5 bases at J, with 12 bases between. In DNA form, the CDR3 reads TGTGCCAGCAGCCTACAGATTTGGACTGAAGCTTTCTTT. It codes for CASSLQIWTEAFF. The full variable domain, with the rest looked up from reference TRBV11-2 and TRBJ1-1, is EAGVAQSPRYKIIEKRQSVAFWCNPISGHATLYWYQQILGQGPKLLIQFQNNGVVDDSQLPKDRFSAERLKGVDSTLKIQPAKLEDSAVYLCASSLQIWTEAFFGQGTRLTVV.

The chain is built from TRBV13 and TRBJ2-3, with 8 bases aligning to TRBD1. The V and J ends lost 5 bases and 3 bases, in that order; junction bases with no gene match: 7. The CDR3 covers 15 residues. Germline loops: CDR1 PRHDT, CDR2 FYEKMQ (reference sequence). The CDR3 sequence: CASSRTGGRTDTQYF. The DNA for the CDR3 is TGTGCCAGCAGCCGAACAGGGGGTCGAACAGATACGCAGTATTTT.

The V gene is TRBV6-4, the J gene TRBJ2-5; D is uncertain. With 1 base removed from V and 5 bases from J, the gap between germline ends came to 17 bases. Germline V lookup: CDR1 MRHNA, CDR2 SNTAGT. CDR3 length equals 16 residues. This CDR3 reads CASSDFRLPHKETQYF. The CDR3 DNA follows: TGTGCCAGCAGTGACTTTAGACTCCCCCACAAGGAGACCCAGTACTTC.

This clone has only one observation. This chain uses TRBV9 with TRBJ2-7; 7 bases are shared with TRBD2. The length of the CDR3 is 15 residues. Germline V gene data show CDR1 as SGDLS and CDR2 as YYNGEE. With V trimmed by 5 bases and J by 5 bases, 13 bases remained unmatched. Written as DNA, the CDR3 is TGTGCCAGCAGTGTATCTGGGGGAGGGCCCCACGAGCAGTACTTC. Its translation: CASSVSGGGPHEQYF.

This clone was picked up one time. The chain's CDR3 is CASRSGGGTANVLTF. CDR3 DNA sequence: TGCGCCAGCAGATCAGGGGGCGGGACGGCCAACGTCCTGACTTTC. This rearrangement joins TRBV5-1 to TRBJ2-6; 8 positions agree with TRBD1. Germline assignment: CDR1 SGHRS and CDR2 YFSETQ. V gave up 5 bases and J gave up 6 bases; unmatched junction bases: 7. This CDR3 is 15 amino acids long.

This chain links TRBV5-1 with TRBJ2-2, with D possibly TRBD1 on 6 matching bases. Trimming took off 5 bases at V and 4 bases at J, with 15 bases between the two ends. Germline lookup yields CDR1 SGHRS and CDR2 YFSETQ. The length of the CDR3 is 15 residues. The CDR3 nucleotides read TGCGCCAGCAGTCAGAACACAGGGAGCACCGGGGAGCTGTTTTTT. This translates into CASSQNTGSTGELFF.

The V gene is TRBV5-1, the J gene TRBJ2-7, with TRBD2 as a possible D gene (7 bases). Trimming cost V 4 bases and J 3 bases, with 17 bases left between them. This CDR3 is built from 15 residues. CDR1 is SGHRS and CDR2 is YFSETQ in the germline V gene. In nucleotides, the CDR3 is TGCGCCAGCAGCCCGCTCCGGGGGGCGGGCTACGAGCAGTACTTC. Its translation is CASSPLRGAGYEQYF.

The chain couples TRBV7-2 to TRBJ2-6; no clear D gene. The length of the CDR3 is 16 residues. Germline lookup yields CDR1 SGHTA and CDR2 FQGNSA. The V end was cut by 4 bases, the J end by 0 bases, with 10 bases between. The CDR3 nucleotides read TGTGCCAGCAGCTCGTCTCCTGGCTCTGGGGCCAACGTCCTGACTTTC. Translation gives CASSSSPGSGANVLTF.

The chain uses TRBV28 and TRBJ1-1, with D perhaps matching TRBD1 (5 bases). CDR1 is MDHEN, CDR2 SYDVKM, per germline. CDR3 length: 14 amino acids. Trimming removed 3 bases from V and 8 bases from J, with 16 bases in between. CDR3 nucleotides: TGTGCCAGCAGTTTCAGGGCAGGGATTTCAGAAGCTTTCTTT. The encoded protein is CASSFRAGISEAFF.

This sequence joins TRBV5-1 and TRBJ1-4; D remains unclear. The V gene lost 3 bases and the J gene lost 5 bases, with 14 bases spanning the gap. CDR1 is SGHRS, CDR2 YFSETQ, per germline. The CDR3 extends over 15 amino acids. CDR3 DNA sequence: TGCGCCAGCAGCTCAATTGGACGGCCGAATGAAAAACTGTTTTTT. As protein: CASSSIGRPNEKLFF.

This clone came up a few times. The rearrangement links TRBV6-1 to TRBJ2-7, with TRBD2 matching 9 bases. The ends lost 8 bases at V and 5 bases at J; junction bases unmatched: 7. This CDR3 comprises 13 residues. In germline, CDR1 is MNHNS, CDR2 SASEGT. CDR3 loop: CASGASGMNEQYF. CDR3 nucleotides: TGTGCCAGCGGGGCTAGCGGGATGAACGAGCAGTACTTC.

The chain is built from TRBV15 and TRBJ1-1; D possibly corresponds to TRBD1 (6 bases). CDR1 is LNHNV, CDR2 YYDKDF, per germline (reference sequence). The CDR3 covers 14 residues. The germline V and J ends were trimmed by 0 bases and 5 bases, with 10 bases remaining between them. The CDR3 spells CATSRDGGRTEAFF. DNA of the CDR3: TGTGCCACCAGCAGAGACGGGGGGCGGACTGAAGCTTTCTTT.

The chain employs TRBV10-1 and TRBJ2-3; D remains unclear. This CDR3 has 14 amino acids. Trimming left V 5 bases short and J 0 bases short, with 9 bases between. The germline gives CDR1 WNHNN, CDR2 SYGVQD (reference sequence). The CDR3 reads CASSKGMSTDTQYF. CDR3 in DNA: TGCGCCAGCAGTAAGGGTATGAGCACAGATACGCAGTATTTT.

This chain links TRBV5-5 with TRBJ1-1; D is ambiguous. Germline V gene sequence: CDR1 SGHKS, CDR2 YYEKEE (reference sequence). The V and J ends lost 1 base and 5 bases respectively, with 9 bases between them. The CDR3 covers 13 residues. CDR3 nucleotide sequence: TGTGCCAGCAGCTTGAAATGGGGAACTGAAGCTTTCTTT. Protein sequence: CASSLKWGTEAFF.

CDR3 sequence (DNA): TGCAGTGCTAAGAACAATGAGCAGTTCTTC. Translating it yields CSAKNNEQFF. The rearrangement uses TRBV20-1 and TRBJ2-1; D is ambiguous. The V end was cut by 4 bases, the J end by 5 bases, with 3 bases between. This CDR3 is built from 10 residues. Looked up from germline, CDR1 is DFQATT and CDR2 is SNEGSKA (reference sequence).